These T cell receptor beta chains were read from a single sample in a study of control samples from healthy donors and cancer patients. Produced via immunoSEQ multiplex PCR; TCRdb's table is partial and in-frame only. The data show under 150,000 clones, with roughly 84% seen just once and over 7.5% held by the top ten. Sequencing was carried out using blood. The receptors were gathered from a man aged 40-55 years in good health. Both conserved end residues are part of each CDR3. A D gene is named only where the DNA matches it firmly. The listing skips clone size in some rows; elsewhere it reads once, few, many or a size class.

j_call,clone_size,d_call,v_call,cdr3_length,cdr3_aa,cdr3_nt
TRBJ2-1,NA,TRBD2,TRBV7-2,18,CASSLARLAGWGYNEQFF,TGTGCCAGCAGCTTAGCGAGGCTAGCGGGGTGGGGCTACAATGAGCAGTTCTTC
TRBJ2-7,NA,NA,TRBV9,14,CASSPRALGYEQYF,TGTGCCAGCAGCCCCCGGGCCCTTGGGTACGAGCAGTACTTC
TRBJ1-2,NA,TRBD1,TRBV2,12,CASSVQGNGYTF,TGTGCCAGCAGTGTACAGGGGAATGGCTACACCTTC
TRBJ1-5,NA,NA,TRBV21-1,14,CASSKKTRAQPQHF,TGTGCCAGCAGCAAAAAGACCAGGGCCCAGCCCCAGCATTTT
TRBJ1-3,NA,NA,TRBV21-1,16,CASSSTGGASGNTIYF,TGTGCCAGCAGCAGCACAGGGGGCGCTTCTGGAAACACCATATATTTT
TRBJ1-4,few,TRBD1,TRBV14,20,CASSQDTGQVIGTTNEKLFF,TGTGCCAGCAGCCAAGATACAGGACAGGTGATAGGGACAACTAATGAAAAACTGTTTTTT
TRBJ2-5,NA,NA,TRBV6-2/TRBV6-3,14,CASSSPPAGETQYF,TGTGCCAGCAGTTCCCCTCCCGCCGGGGAGACCCAGTACTTC
TRBJ2-5,NA,TRBD1,TRBV10-3,12,CAISVDRGPKYF,TGTGCCATCAGTGTGGACAGGGGTCCAAAGTACTTC
TRBJ2-3,NA,NA,TRBV6-6,11,CASSQGDTQYF,TGTGCCAGCAGTCAGGGGGATACGCAGTATTTT
TRBJ1-2,few,NA,TRBV7-2,13,CASRPTVLYGYTF,TGTGCCAGCAGACCGACAGTACTCTATGGCTACACCTTC
TRBJ1-2,NA,TRBD1,TRBV7-2,13,CASSLVGQGIYTF,TGTGCCAGCAGCTTAGTGGGACAGGGGATCTACACCTTC
TRBJ2-1,NA,TRBD2,TRBV19,16,CASSIDGGVFYNEQFF,TGTGCCAGTAGTATTGACGGGGGGGTCTTCTACAATGAGCAGTTCTTC
TRBJ2-5,NA,NA,TRBV4-3,15,CASSPRPGGRETQYF,TGCGCCAGCAGCCCCCGTCCCGGGGGCCGGGAGACCCAGTACTTC
TRBJ1-1,NA,TRBD1,TRBV9,14,CASSAQGEGTEAFF,TGTGCCAGCAGCGCACAGGGGGAGGGGACTGAAGCTTTCTTT
TRBJ1-1,NA,NA,TRBV20-1,9,CSAQGPAFF,TGCAGTGCCCAGGGTCCCGCTTTCTTT
TRBJ2-6,NA,NA,TRBV25-1,15,CASSESGSGANVLTF,TGTGCCAGCAGTGAATCAGGGTCCGGGGCCAACGTCCTGACTTTC
TRBJ2-3,NA,NA,TRBV7-8,15,CASSLEEASADTQYF,TGTGCCAGCAGCTTAGAGGAAGCGAGTGCAGATACGCAGTATTTT
TRBJ1-6,NA,NA,TRBV19,16,CASTRALSSPNSPLHF,TGTGCCAGTACCAGAGCGCTCTCGTCCCCTAATTCACCCCTCCACTTT
TRBJ1-3,NA,NA,TRBV3-1/TRBV3-2,17,CASSQDSGRVAPNTIYF,TGTGCCAGCAGCCAAGATTCCGGCAGGGTGGCCCCAAACACCATATATTTT
TRBJ2-7,once,TRBD1,TRBV3-1/TRBV3-2,15,CASSQGPTGDYEQYF,TGTGCCAGCAGCCAAGGACCGACAGGGGACTACGAGCAGTACTTC
TRBJ1-1,NA,NA,TRBV30,15,CAWGDYRVGNTEAFF,TGTGCCTGGGGGGACTACCGAGTGGGGAACACTGAAGCTTTCTTT
TRBJ1-2,NA,NA,TRBV19,14,CASSLLRGVRGYTF,TGTGCCAGTAGTCTCCTCCGGGGTGTGAGGGGCTACACCTTC
TRBJ1-1,NA,NA,TRBV5-6,15,CASSPPQGLNTEAFF,TGTGCCAGCAGCCCACCACAGGGTTTGAACACTGAAGCTTTCTTT
TRBJ1-2,few,NA,TRBV12-3/TRBV12-4,13,CASSYHPANGYTF,TGTGCCAGCAGTTACCATCCAGCCAATGGCTACACCTTC
TRBJ1-5,NA,NA,TRBV4-1,13,CASSQDQGQPQHF,TGCGCCAGCAGCCAAGATCAGGGCCAGCCCCAGCATTTT
TRBJ1-5,NA,NA,TRBV6-6,15,CASSNRAGSNQPQHF,TGTGCCAGCAGCAACCGAGCCGGTAGCAATCAGCCCCAGCATTTT
TRBJ1-4,NA,NA,TRBV7-9,14,CASSLVSLEDKLFF,TGTGCCAGCAGCTTAGTGAGCCTAGAGGACAAACTGTTTTTT
TRBJ2-6,NA,NA,TRBV21-1,16,CASTIPQGAGANVLTF,TGTGCCAGCACTATACCACAGGGGGCTGGGGCCAACGTCCTGACTTTC
TRBJ2-7,NA,NA,TRBV7-7,15,CASSFRHEGSYEQYF,TGTGCCAGCAGCTTCAGACATGAGGGGTCCTACGAGCAGTACTTC
TRBJ2-7,NA,NA,TRBV15,16,CATSSPRGLNPYEQYF,TGTGCCACCAGCAGTCCCCGGGGACTTAACCCCTACGAGCAGTACTTC
TRBJ1-1,once,NA,TRBV6-5,16,CASSYDWDRLNTEAFF,TGTGCCAGCAGTTACGATTGGGACCGACTGAACACTGAAGCTTTCTTT
TRBJ1-1,NA,NA,TRBV4-3,15,CASSQEAVMNTEAFF,TGCGCCAGCAGCCAAGAGGCAGTTATGAACACTGAAGCTTTCTTT
TRBJ2-7,NA,NA,TRBV21-1,15,CASSYGKGNPYEQYF,TGTGCCAGCAGCTACGGGAAGGGGAACCCCTACGAGCAGTACTTC
TRBJ1-1,once,NA,TRBV28,13,CAGKGTATGEAFF,TGTGCCGGAAAAGGAACCGCGACAGGAGAAGCTTTCTTT
TRBJ1-2,NA,NA,TRBV7-9,14,CASSLRRQDDGYTF,TGTGCCAGCAGCTTAAGAAGACAGGATGATGGCTACACCTTC
TRBJ1-4,few,NA,TRBV19,13,CASRFHGAEKLFF,TGTGCCAGTAGATTCCATGGAGCTGAAAAACTGTTTTTT
TRBJ1-3,once,NA,TRBV11-3,13,CASSINSGNTIYF,TGTGCCAGCAGCATAAACTCTGGAAACACCATATATTTT
TRBJ2-1,NA,NA,TRBV10-3,12,CAISEEGEEQFF,TGTGCCATCAGTGAGGAGGGGGAGGAGCAGTTCTTC
TRBJ1-6,NA,TRBD1,TRBV19,13,CASTDRAYSPLHF,TGTGCCAGTACCGACAGGGCTTATTCACCCCTCCACTTT
TRBJ2-3,few,TRBD1,TRBV7-3,15,CASSLSSGTADTQYF,TGTGCCAGCAGCTTAAGCTCGGGGACAGCTGATACGCAGTATTTT
TRBJ1-4,NA,TRBD1,TRBV6-2/TRBV6-3,15,CASSYSGTVNEKLFF,TGTGCCAGCAGTTACTCCGGGACAGTTAATGAAAAACTGTTTTTT
TRBJ2-5,NA,NA,TRBV9,13,CASSADNQETQYF,TGTGCCAGCAGCGCGGATAATCAAGAGACCCAGTACTTC
TRBJ1-1,few,NA,TRBV10-2,15,CASSELFVGRLGAFF,TGCGCCAGCAGTGAGTTGTTTGTGGGTAGGTTAGGAGCTTTCTTT
TRBJ2-6,NA,NA,TRBV2,16,CASSIRGYSGANVLTF,TGTGCCAGCAGTATCAGGGGATACTCTGGGGCCAACGTCCTGACTTTC
TRBJ2-5,NA,NA,TRBV7-3,14,CASSPGGGRETQYF,TGTGCCAGCAGCCCAGGCGGGGGCAGGGAGACCCAGTACTTC
TRBJ1-4,NA,NA,TRBV12-3/TRBV12-4,13,CASRADLTEKLFF,TGTGCCAGCCGGGCGGACTTAACTGAAAAACTGTTTTTT
TRBJ2-2,NA,TRBD1,TRBV2,13,CASSQQGQGELFF,TGTGCCAGCAGTCAACAGGGGCAGGGGGAGCTGTTTTTT
TRBJ2-3,NA,TRBD1,TRBV19,15,CASSPRGQLADTQYF,TGTGCCAGTAGCCCACGGGGACAGTTGGCGGATACGCAGTATTTT
TRBJ1-1,NA,TRBD1,TRBV18,14,CASINGQGNTEAFF,TGTGCCAGCATCAACGGACAGGGTAACACTGAAGCTTTCTTT